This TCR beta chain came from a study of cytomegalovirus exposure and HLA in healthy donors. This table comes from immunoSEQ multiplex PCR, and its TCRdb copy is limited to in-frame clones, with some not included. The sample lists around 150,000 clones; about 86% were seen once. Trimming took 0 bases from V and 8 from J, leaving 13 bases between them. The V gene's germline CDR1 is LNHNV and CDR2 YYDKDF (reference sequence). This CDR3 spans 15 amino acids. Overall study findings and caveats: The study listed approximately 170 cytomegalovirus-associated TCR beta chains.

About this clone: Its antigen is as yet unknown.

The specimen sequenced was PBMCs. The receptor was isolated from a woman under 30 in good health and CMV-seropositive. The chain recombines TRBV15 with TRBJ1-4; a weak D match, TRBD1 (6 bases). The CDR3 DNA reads TGTGCCACCAGCAGAGATTTGGGGGGGCGGGAAAAACTGTTTTTT. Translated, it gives CATSRDLGGREKLFF.